What follows is one T cell receptor (beta chain) and its context. The antigen is unknown. The sample is drawn from a study of T cells after yellow fever vaccination. TCRdb reprocessed the 5' RACE reads with MiXCR, giving one entry per CDR3 protein. This table holds hundreds of thousands of distinct CDR3 sequences, about 5.2% found once. Broader study findings: Clones that expanded after primary vaccination mostly reappeared after the booster (around 96% CD4, 88% CD8).

The material was CD4+ T cells sorted from PBMCs, obtained on the day of the yellow fever booster vaccination. The receptor's source is a man younger than 30 who received the YFV17D yellow fever vaccine.

The CDR3 region is CASRSGGAEPDTQYF. In DNA form, the CDR3 reads TGTGCCAGCAGGAGCGGGGGGGCCGAGCCAGATACGCAGTATTTT. The genes are TRBV28 and TRBJ2-3; TRBD2 matches 10 bases. Germline CDR1 reads MDHEN; CDR2 reads SYDVKM. V trimming: 6 bases; J trimming: 4 bases; junction bases outside the gene matches: 7. The CDR3 length is 15 residues.